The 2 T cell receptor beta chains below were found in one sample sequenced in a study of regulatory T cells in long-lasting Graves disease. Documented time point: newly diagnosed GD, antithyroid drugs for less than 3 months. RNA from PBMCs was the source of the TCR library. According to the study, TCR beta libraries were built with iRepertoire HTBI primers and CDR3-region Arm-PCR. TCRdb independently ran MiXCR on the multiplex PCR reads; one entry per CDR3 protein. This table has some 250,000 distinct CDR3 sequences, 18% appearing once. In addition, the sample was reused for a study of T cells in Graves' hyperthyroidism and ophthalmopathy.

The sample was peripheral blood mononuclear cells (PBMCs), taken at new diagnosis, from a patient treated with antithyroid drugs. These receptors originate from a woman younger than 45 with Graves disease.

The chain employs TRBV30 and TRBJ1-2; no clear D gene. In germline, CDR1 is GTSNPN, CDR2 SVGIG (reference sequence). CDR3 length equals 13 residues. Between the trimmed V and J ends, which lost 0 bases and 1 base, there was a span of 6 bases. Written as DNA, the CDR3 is TGTGCCTGGAGTGTAGAGCTTAACTATGGCTACACCTTC. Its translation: CAWSVELNYGYTF.

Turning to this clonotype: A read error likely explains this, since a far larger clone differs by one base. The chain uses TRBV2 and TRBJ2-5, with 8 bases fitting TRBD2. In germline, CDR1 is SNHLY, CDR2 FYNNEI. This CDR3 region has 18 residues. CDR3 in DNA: TGTGCCAGCAGCTTTGGTGGTTCGAACGGGGGGGCAGGAGAGACCCAGCACTTC. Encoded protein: CASSFGGSNGGAGETQHF.